This T cell receptor (beta chain) derives from a study of blood T cell repertoires in COVID-19. Study-wide context: Spain, Italy and the United States supplied samples that represented acute and convalescent COVID-19.

In the authors' workflow: The authors estimated nucleated cell counts from reference gene primer amplification. Sequencing used immunoSEQ multiplex PCR; TCRdb keeps in-frame clones, though not all of them. That table supplies the V and J calls and clone size; D and trimming were determined from the DNA. This sample has around 270,000 clones, with 70% to 90% found just once. The J segment lost 1 base and the V segment lost 6 bases, leaving 8 bases of the junction unmatched. This CDR3 region has 15 residues. Per the germline V gene, CDR1 is SQVTM and CDR2 is ANQGSEA. Across about 22 US areas, participants ranged in age from about 18 to 90 years. Cohorts were determined from participant-reported clinical history.

The TCR comes from a woman younger than 45 who had recovered from COVID-19. Specimen: PBMCs or T cells enriched from blood (not recorded which). V usage is TRBV29-1 and J usage is TRBJ2-5; TRBD1 agrees at 10 bases. In nucleotides, the CDR3 is TGCAGCGTAGCCCCCGGGACAGGGGTCCAAGAGACCCAGTACTTC. As protein: CSVAPGTGVQETQYF.